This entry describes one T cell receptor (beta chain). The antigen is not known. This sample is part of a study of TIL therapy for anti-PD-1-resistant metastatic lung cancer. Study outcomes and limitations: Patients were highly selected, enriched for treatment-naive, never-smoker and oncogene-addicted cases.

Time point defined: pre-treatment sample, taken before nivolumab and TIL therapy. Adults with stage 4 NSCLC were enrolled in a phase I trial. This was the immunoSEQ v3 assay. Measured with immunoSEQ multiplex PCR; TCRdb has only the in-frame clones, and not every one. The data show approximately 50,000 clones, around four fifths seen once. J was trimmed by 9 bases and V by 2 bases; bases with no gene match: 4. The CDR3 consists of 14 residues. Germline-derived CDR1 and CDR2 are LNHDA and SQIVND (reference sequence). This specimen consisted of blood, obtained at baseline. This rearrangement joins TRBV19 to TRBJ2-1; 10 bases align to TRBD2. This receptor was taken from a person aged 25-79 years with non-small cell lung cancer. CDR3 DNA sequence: TGTGCCAGTAGTATACTAGCGGGAGTCCCTGAGCAGTTCTTC. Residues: CASSILAGVPEQFF.